This TCR beta chain was captured in a study of blood T cell repertoires in COVID-19. Study at large: Acute and convalescent COVID-19 specimens originated in the United States, Italy and Spain. Sources were T cells, B-cell-depleted T cells, or PBMCs; the material itself was cDNA or gDNA.

Methods used by the authors: Scientists estimated how many nucleated cells there were by amplifying reference gene primers. The assay was immunoSEQ multiplex PCR, and TCRdb's table has in-frame clones only and misses some. The V and J calls and clone size were taken over from that table, and D and trimming were inferred from the DNA. The sample shows approximately 200,000 clones, 75% to 90% of them seen only once. This CDR3 comprises 16 residues. Trimming removed 4 bases from V and 0 bases from J; junction bases left unmatched: 4. Germline values: CDR1 MGHRA, CDR2 YSYEKL. Input material: peripheral blood. The clonotype was recovered from a human donor with active or convalescent COVID-19. The donor label of this sample is uncertain. The chain recombines TRBV4-1 with TRBJ2-4; 9 bases line up with TRBD2. CDR3 protein: CASSRGTSLAKNIQYF. The CDR3 DNA follows: TGCGCCAGCAGCCGGGGGACTAGCCTAGCCAAAAACATTCAGTACTTC.